This T cell receptor beta chain was documented in a study of T cell repertoires in cytomegalovirus infection. This clonotype was counted a single time. Its matching antigen is unknown. TCRdb fed the reads into MiXCR, producing one record per CDR3 protein. The sample consists of hundreds of thousands of distinct CDR3 sequences, under 40% of them appearing once. The CDR3 covers 14 residues. The germline gives CDR1 SGHNT, CDR2 YYREEE (reference sequence). Trimming at V came to 4 bases and at J to 4 bases, leaving 7 bases not matched to a gene. The chain carries TRBV5-4 and TRBJ2-5, with 7 positions matching TRBD1. Sequencing was performed on cultured CD8+ T cells from PBMCs, taken from culture after CMV antigen stimulation. The TCR sequence derives from a human donor in good health (CMV status not recorded). Some clones in this sample may be carry-over from other donors' samples. The CDR3 sequence is CASSRYRGRETQYF. The CDR3 nucleotides read TGTGCCAGCAGCCGCTACAGGGGAAGAGAGACCCAGTACTTC.